One sample yielded the 21 T cell receptor beta chains listed below, sequenced in a study of siplizumab effects on memory and regulatory T cells. Clones were read by immunoSEQ multiplex PCR, and TCRdb kept only the in-frame ones, dropping some. The profile shows approximately 82,000 clones, 87% of them singletons. The source material was Tregs sorted from blood. The source is a human donor in good health.

This clone was picked up one time. The V gene is TRBV7-2, the J gene TRBJ2-5; D not certain. The V end was cut by 4 bases, the J end by 3 bases, with 6 bases between. This CDR3 is built from 12 residues. Germline V gene data show CDR1 as SGHTA and CDR2 as FQGNSA. CDR3 DNA sequence: TGTGCCAGCAGCTCCCAAGAAGAGACCCAGTACTTC. As protein: CASSSQEETQYF.

The rearrangement links TRBV7-2 to TRBJ2-2; the D gene is possibly TRBD2 (6 bases). CDR3 size: 14 residues. Trimming removed 4 bases at V and 0 bases at J, with 6 bases between. CDR1 SGHTA and CDR2 FQGNSA come from the germline V gene. The CDR3 region is CASSWGANTGELFF. In DNA, the CDR3 is TGTGCCAGCAGCTGGGGGGCGAACACCGGGGAGCTGTTTTTT.

V gene TRBV27 combines with J gene TRBJ1-6; D call uncertain. The CDR3 contains 14 residues. CDR1 is MNHEY, CDR2 SMNVEV, per germline (reference sequence). With 6 bases removed from V and 12 bases from J, the gap between germline ends came to 18 bases. The CDR3 reads CASSTGDGGLPLHF. Written as DNA, the CDR3 is TGTGCCAGCAGCACCGGGGATGGAGGATTACCCCTCCACTTT.

This chain joins TRBV2 and TRBJ2-1; D gene uncertain. This CDR3 spans 16 amino acids. Trimming stripped 2 bases from V and 0 bases from J, with 11 bases between. Per germline, CDR1 SNHLY and CDR2 FYNNEI. Here the CDR3 DNA reads TGTGCCAGCAGTGAACGGATCCGCAGCTCCTACAATGAGCAGTTCTTC. It codes for CASSERIRSSYNEQFF.

The gene calls are TRBV6-4 and TRBJ1-4; D is unresolved. Trimming shortened V by 0 bases and J by 3 bases, and 11 bases separated the two germline ends. The CDR3 consists of 16 residues. The germline V gene encodes CDR1 MRHNA and CDR2 SNTAGT. The CDR3 protein is CASSDSTPSPNEKLFF. In nucleotides, the CDR3 is TGTGCCAGCAGTGACTCGACCCCTTCACCTAATGAAAAACTGTTTTTT.

This clone was detected only a few times. The gene calls are TRBV11-3 and TRBJ2-7, with 8 bases fitting TRBD1. This CDR3 is 13 amino acids long. With 5 bases clipped from V and 6 bases from J, the junction kept 6 bases outside the gene matches. Germline V CDR1 and CDR2: SGHNT, YENEEA. CDR3 DNA: TGTGCCAGCAGCCCGGGACAGGATGGCGAGCAGTACTTC. This encodes CASSPGQDGEQYF. Full variable domain (outside the CDR3, taken from reference TRBV11-3 and TRBJ2-7): EAGVVQSPRYKIIEKKQPVAFWCNPISGHNTLYWYLQNLGQGPELLIRYENEEAVDDSQLPKDRFSAERLKGVDSTLKIQPAELGDSAVYLCASSPGQDGEQYFGPGTRLTVT.

The count of this clone is one. V and J are TRBV2 and TRBJ2-7; D unresolved. The CDR3 consists of 11 residues. Trimming shortened V by 6 bases and J by 6 bases, and 9 bases separated the two germline ends. CDR1 SNHLY and CDR2 FYNNEI come from the germline V gene. The CDR3 nucleotides are TGTGCCAGCAGGTTTTTCGGCGAGCAGTACTTC. Its translation is CASRFFGEQYF.

The chain recombines TRBV28 with TRBJ2-2; the match to TRBD1 covers 7 bases. CDR3 length: 15 amino acids. The germline CDR1 and CDR2 sequences are MDHEN and SYDVKM. The V gene end was trimmed by 8 bases and the J gene end by 1 base; junction bases not matched to a gene: 7. CDR3 amino acids: CASGARTGNTGELFF. CDR3 in DNA: TGTGCCAGCGGGGCAAGGACAGGGAACACCGGGGAGCTGTTTTTT.

V usage is TRBV28 and J usage is TRBJ2-7, with D possibly being TRBD2 (7 bases). This CDR3 comprises 15 residues. Between the trimmed V and J ends, which lost 7 bases and 2 bases, there was a span of 18 bases. Germline-derived CDR1 and CDR2 are MDHEN and SYDVKM. The CDR3 reads CASTRRGGGTYEQYF. The CDR3 coding sequence is TGTGCCAGCACCCGACGGGGCGGGGGCACCTACGAGCAGTACTTC. The full variable domain, with the rest looked up from reference TRBV28 and TRBJ2-7, is DVKVTQSSRYLVKRTGEKVFLECVQDMDHENMFWYRQDPGLGLRLIYFSYDVKMKEKGDIPEGYSVSREKKERFSLILESASTNQTSMYLCASTRRGGGTYEQYFGPGTRLTVT.

This chain joins TRBV5-6 and TRBJ2-3; TRBD2 might be the D (5 bases). The CDR3 spans 15 residues. Trimming cost V 0 bases and J 0 bases, with 8 bases left between them. Per the germline V gene, CDR1 is SGHDT and CDR2 is YYEEEE. The CDR3 DNA sequence: TGTGCCAGCAGCTTGGGTCTAGCTAGCACAGATACGCAGTATTTT. Amino acid sequence: CASSLGLASTDTQYF.

This clone was seen only a few times. This sequence joins TRBV5-1 and TRBJ2-7; possible D gene TRBD1, 5 bases. Germline V lookup: CDR1 SGHRS, CDR2 YFSETQ. This CDR3 is built from 14 residues. V lost 4 bases to trimming and J lost 2 bases, with 13 bases between them. CDR3 nucleotides: TGCGCCAGCAGCCCCACAGGCGTCACCTACGAGCAGTACTTC. It codes for CASSPTGVTYEQYF.

The chain couples TRBV10-3 to TRBJ2-3, with D perhaps being TRBD1 or TRBD2 (7 bases each). This CDR3 comprises 11 residues. Trimming removed 11 bases from V and 8 bases from J, with 14 bases in between. Germline loops: CDR1 ENHRY, CDR2 SYGVKD. CDR3 nucleotides: TGTGCCGCCAGGGGGGGTTCTACGCAGTATTTT. Its protein product is CAARGGSTQYF.

The chain employs TRBV21-1 and TRBJ1-1; the listed D gene, TRBD1, was not tested against the DNA. TRBV21-1 is annotated as a pseudogene. This CDR3 has 13 amino acids. CDR3 coding DNA: TGTGCCAGCAGTAAAAGGGGGAACACTGAAGCTTTCTTT. It encodes CASSKRGNTEAFF.

This chain connects TRBV5-4 to TRBJ1-5; D is unresolved. The germline V gene encodes CDR1 SGHNT and CDR2 YYREEE (reference sequence). CDR3 length equals 12 residues. The V gene lost 2 bases and the J gene lost 7 bases, with 7 bases spanning the gap. CDR3 in amino acids: CASSFLGQPQHF. Written as DNA, the CDR3 is TGTGCCAGCAGCTTTCTAGGGCAGCCCCAGCATTTT.

The chain joins TRBV7-3 to TRBJ2-1; maybe TRBD2 (5 bases). This CDR3 contains 13 residues. Germline-derived CDR1 and CDR2 are SGHTA and FQGTGA. The V end was cut by 5 bases, the J end by 11 bases, with 16 bases between. The CDR3 protein is CASSLADGIQQFF. The CDR3 DNA sequence: TGTGCCAGCAGCCTAGCAGATGGAATACAGCAGTTCTTC.

The genes are TRBV11-1 and TRBJ2-5; TRBD2 matches 7 bases. This CDR3 has 14 amino acids. CDR1 is SGHAT, CDR2 FQDESV, per germline (reference sequence). V lost 3 bases and J lost 7; bases outside the gene matches: 8. The CDR3 DNA reads TGTGCCAGCAGCTTTGCTAGCGGTTCGGGGACCCAGTACTTC. Amino acid sequence: CASSFASGSGTQYF.

The sample holds one count of this clone. This chain connects TRBV29-1 to TRBJ1-6, with D possibly TRBD1 on 6 matching bases. Germline assignment: CDR1 SQVTM and CDR2 ANQGSEA. V was clipped by 6 bases and J by 8 bases, with 14 bases between them. The CDR3 has 13 residues. The CDR3, as DNA: TGCAGCGTAGCTATGGACAGAGATTCACCCCTCCACTTT. Its translation is CSVAMDRDSPLHF.

The chain couples TRBV19 to TRBJ1-4, with a tentative D call TRBD1 (6 bases). CDR3 length equals 15 residues. V lost 6 bases to trimming and J lost 5 bases, with 16 bases between them. Germline V gene data show CDR1 as LNHDA and CDR2 as SQIVND (reference sequence). The CDR3 here is CASRTEGHRNEKLFF. The CDR3 DNA sequence: TGTGCCAGTAGGACGGAGGGACACCGAAATGAAAAACTGTTTTTT.

This chain joins TRBV27 and TRBJ2-6, with TRBD1 identical over 10 bases. Germline CDR1 is MNHEY and CDR2 is SMNVEV (reference sequence). V lost 7 bases and J lost 0; bases outside the gene matches: 6. CDR3 length: 17 residues. CDR3 region: CASTPGQGLSGANVLTF. The CDR3 nucleotides are TGTGCCAGCACCCCGGGACAGGGGCTCTCTGGGGCCAACGTCCTGACTTTC.

This chain links TRBV7-2 with TRBJ2-3, with 9 nucleotides matching TRBD2. Germline CDR1 is SGHTA and CDR2 is FQGNSA. The CDR3 has 15 residues. V lost 1 base, J lost 5 bases, and 4 bases stayed unmatched. The CDR3 DNA is TGTGCCAGCAGCTTAGTCCCACTAGCGGGAGATACGCAGTATTTT. This gives the protein CASSLVPLAGDTQYF. Filled out from reference TRBV7-2 and TRBJ2-3, the complete variable domain reads GAGVSQSPSNKVTEKGKDVELRCDPISGHTALYWYRQSLGQGLEFLIYFQGNSAPDKSGLPSDRFSAERTGGSVSTLTIQRTQQEDSAVYLCASSLVPLAGDTQYFGPGTRLTVL.

V and J are TRBV7-3 and TRBJ2-1, with 7 nucleotides matching TRBD2. Unmatched junction bases numbered 5, after V lost 3 bases and J lost 0 bases. The CDR3 loop spans 16 amino acids. Germline assignment: CDR1 SGHTA and CDR2 FQGTGA. CDR3: CASSLMRGGSYNEQFF. In DNA, the CDR3 is TGTGCCAGCAGCTTGATGCGCGGGGGCTCCTACAATGAGCAGTTCTTC.